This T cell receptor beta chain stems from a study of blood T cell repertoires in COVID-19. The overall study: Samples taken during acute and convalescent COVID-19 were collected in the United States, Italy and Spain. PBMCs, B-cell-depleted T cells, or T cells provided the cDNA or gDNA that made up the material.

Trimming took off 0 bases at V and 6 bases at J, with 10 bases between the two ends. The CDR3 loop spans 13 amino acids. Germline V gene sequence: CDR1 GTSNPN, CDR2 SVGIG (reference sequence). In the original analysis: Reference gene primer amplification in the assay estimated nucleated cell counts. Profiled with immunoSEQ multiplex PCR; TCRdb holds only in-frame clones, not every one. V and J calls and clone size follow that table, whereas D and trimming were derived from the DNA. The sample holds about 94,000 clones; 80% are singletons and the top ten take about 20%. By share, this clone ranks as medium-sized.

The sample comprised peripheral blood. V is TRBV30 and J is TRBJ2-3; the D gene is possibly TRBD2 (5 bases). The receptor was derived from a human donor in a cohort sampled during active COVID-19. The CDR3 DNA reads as TGTGCCTGGAGTGTACTGGGAGCGGATACGCAGTATTTT. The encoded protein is CAWSVLGADTQYF.